Below, one T cell receptor beta chain is given with its context. Other DNA variants within this sample encode the same CDR3. The data belong to a study of blood T cell repertoires in COVID-19. Turning to the study itself: Sites in the United States, Italy and Spain provided acute and convalescent COVID-19 samples. T cells, B-cell-depleted T cells, or PBMCs provided the cDNA or gDNA that served as material.

Original methodology: For nucleated cells, counts were estimated from reference gene primer amplification. Generated by immunoSEQ multiplex PCR, the TCRdb table keeps only in-frame clones and is missing some. From that table come the V and J calls and clone size; the DNA was used to work out D and trimming. This table holds about 440,000 clones, roughly nine tenths found once. Trimming shortened V by 3 bases and J by 4 bases, and 7 bases separated the two germline ends. This CDR3 has 12 amino acids. Clinical history as reported by participants underpinned cohort assignment. The sample was PBMCs or T cells enriched from blood (not recorded which). The chain employs TRBV12-3 or TRBV12-4 and TRBJ2-7; D remains unclear. This sequence originates from a woman between 18 and 29 years old with acute COVID-19. The CDR3 reads CASSFSGYEQYF. CDR3 sequence (DNA): TGTGCCAGCAGTTTCTCCGGTTACGAGCAGTACTTC.